These T cell receptor beta chains were read from a single sample in a study of CD8 T cells in Susac syndrome. TCRdb used MiXCR to reprocess the immunoSEQ multiplex PCR reads, holding one entry per CDR3 protein. Of about 120,000 distinct CDR3 sequences listed, 85% to 95% are singletons. Material for sequencing was CD8+ T cells from PBMCs. The receptors stem from a human donor in good health. The CDR3 runs from the conserved cysteine through the conserved F or W. The D gene is left open where the match is weak. Expanded clones are given a class, and other clones once, few, many or no size at all.

j_call clone_size v_call d_call cdr3_aa cdr3_nt
TRBJ2-7 . TRBV20-1 TRBD2 CSASGTGTRSSYEQYF TGCAGTGCTAGCGGAACCGGGACTAGATCCTCCTACGAGCAGTACTTC
TRBJ2-1 . TRBV7-8 TRBD1 CASSFKGTERNNEQFF TGTGCCAGCAGCTTCAAGGGGACAGAAAGGAACAATGAGCAGTTCTTC
TRBJ1-1 . TRBV3-1 . CASSQGASRMNTEAFF TGTGCCAGCAGCCAAGGGGCAAGTAGAATGAACACTGAAGCTTTCTTT
TRBJ2-2 . TRBV5-5 . CASSLSPGELFF TGTGCCAGCAGCTTGTCGCCCGGGGAGCTGTTTTTT
TRBJ2-2 . TRBV6-2/TRBV6-3 TRBD2 CASSYSLGRDTGELFF TGTGCCAGCAGTTACTCGCTAGGGAGGGACACCGGGGAGCTGTTTTTT
TRBJ2-7 once TRBV25-1 . CASSVPYEQYF TGTGCCAGCAGTGTCCCCTACGAGCAGTACTTC
TRBJ2-2 . TRBV7-3 . CASSLAQYGELFF TGTGCCAGCAGCTTAGCCCAGTATGGGGAGCTGTTTTTT
TRBJ2-1 . TRBV11-2 . CASSLESGQFF TGTGCCAGCAGCTTGGAGTCCGGGCAGTTCTTC
TRBJ2-7 . TRBV5-1 . CASSLTDPLPSPEQYF TGCGCCAGCAGCTTAACGGATCCCTTACCCTCACCCGAGCAGTACTTC
TRBJ2-5 . TRBV12-3/TRBV12-4 . CASTRQDQETQYF TGTGCCAGCACCCGGCAGGACCAAGAGACCCAGTACTTC
TRBJ2-7 . TRBV20-1 . CSAATGRVYEQYF TGCAGTGCTGCCACAGGTCGGGTCTACGAGCAGTACTTC
TRBJ2-7 . TRBV7-2 TRBD2 CASSLEGTSGAYEQYF TGTGCCAGCAGTCTCGAAGGGACTAGCGGGGCCTACGAGCAGTACTTC
TRBJ2-6 . TRBV19 . CASTLSGRASGANVLTF TGTGCCAGTACTCTATCTGGGCGGGCATCTGGGGCCAACGTCCTGACTTTC
TRBJ2-5 . TRBV7-9 . CASSLVDRPIGGGETQYF TGTGCCAGCAGCTTAGTCGACCGGCCCATAGGAGGGGGAGAGACCCAGTACTTC
TRBJ1-5 . TRBV7-2 TRBD1 CASSLGDRYQPQHF TGTGCCAGCAGCTTAGGGGACAGATATCAGCCCCAGCATTTT
TRBJ1-5 . TRBV5-4 . CASSLDGQMTGSNQPQHF TGTGCCAGCAGCTTGGACGGACAGATGACAGGTAGCAATCAGCCCCAGCATTTT
TRBJ2-3 . TRBV5-1 TRBD2 CASSPTSGVSTDTQYF TGCGCCAGCAGCCCCACTAGCGGGGTGAGCACAGATACGCAGTATTTT
TRBJ1-2 once TRBV28 . CASSTLKGYTF TGTGCCAGCAGTACACTGAAGGGCTACACCTTC
TRBJ1-1 . TRBV19 TRBD1 CASSFLGQGPEAFF TGTGCCAGTAGCTTCCTGGGACAGGGGCCTGAAGCTTTCTTT
TRBJ1-2 . TRBV7-3 TRBD1 CASSLTGQGDYGYTF TGTGCCAGCAGCTTGACGGGACAGGGGGACTATGGCTACACCTTC
TRBJ2-2 few TRBV10-3 . CAITIADTGELFF TGTGCCATCACCATAGCGGACACCGGGGAGCTGTTTTTT
TRBJ2-7 . TRBV10-3 . CAIRATGEGYEQYF TGTGCCATCAGGGCGACAGGGGAGGGCTACGAGCAGTACTTC
TRBJ2-7 . TRBV27 . CASSLTAGISYEQYF TGTGCCAGCAGTTTAACCGCAGGAATCTCCTACGAGCAGTACTTC
TRBJ2-1 . TRBV12-3/TRBV12-4 . CASSPPGIDYNEQFF TGTGCCAGCAGTCCCCCAGGGATAGATTACAATGAGCAGTTCTTC
TRBJ2-7 . TRBV9 . CASSRSDSYEQYF TGTGCCAGCAGCCGGTCAGACAGCTACGAGCAGTACTTC
TRBJ1-1 . TRBV23-1 . CASSQPGKGYRYTEAFF TGCGCCAGCAGTCAACCTGGGAAGGGCTATAGGTACACTGAAGCTTTCTTT
TRBJ1-2 . TRBV6-2/TRBV6-3 . CASSYSAADYGYTF TGTGCCAGCAGTTACAGTGCGGCAGACTATGGCTACACCTTC
TRBJ2-3 . TRBV7-7 TRBD2 CASSPVGGASTDTQYF TGTGCTAGCAGCCCAGTCGGGGGGGCCAGCACAGATACGCAGTATTTT
TRBJ2-7 few TRBV28 . CASSSQIGQYF TGTGCCAGCAGTTCACAAATCGGGCAGTACTTC
TRBJ1-5 . TRBV20-1 TRBD1 CSAPTGFNNQPQHF TGCAGTGCTCCGACAGGGTTTAACAATCAGCCCCAGCATTTT
TRBJ1-5 . TRBV20-1 . CSARSQGQYQPQHF TGCAGTGCTCGGAGCCAGGGACAATATCAGCCCCAGCATTTT
TRBJ2-7 . TRBV19 TRBD1 CASSLTGTGASYEQYF TGTGCCAGTAGTTTGACCGGGACAGGGGCCTCCTACGAGCAGTACTTC
TRBJ2-3 . TRBV20-1 TRBD2 CSAIDTWGEGSDTQYF TGCAGTGCTATTGATACGTGGGGGGAGGGCTCAGATACGCAGTATTTT
TRBJ2-1 . TRBV20-1 . CSARGAPDNEQFF TGCAGTGCTAGAGGGGCTCCGGATAATGAGCAGTTCTTC
TRBJ2-6 . TRBV7-2 TRBD1 CASSSQGAGANVLTF TGTGCCAGCAGCTCACAGGGGGCTGGGGCCAACGTCCTGACCTTC
TRBJ2-5 . TRBV11-1 TRBD1 CASSPAGGETQYF TGTGCCAGCAGCCCAGCAGGGGGAGAGACCCAGTACTTC
TRBJ1-1 . TRBV19 TRBD1 CASSTHRQGVNTEAFF TGTGCCAGTAGTACCCATCGACAGGGAGTGAACACTGAAGCTTTCTTT
TRBJ2-1 . TRBV30 . CAWRQGSSYNEQFF TGTGCCTGGAGGCAGGGGAGCTCCTACAATGAGCAGTTCTTC
TRBJ1-5 . TRBV12-3/TRBV12-4 TRBD1 CASSGTANQPQHF TGTGCCAGCAGCGGGACAGCTAATCAGCCCCAGCATTTT
TRBJ2-2 . TRBV25-1 TRBD1 CASSKTGSTGELFF TGTGCCAGCAGTAAGACAGGGTCCACCGGGGAGCTGTTTTTT
TRBJ1-2 few TRBV19 . CASIEGDGGYTF TGTGCCAGTATCGAGGGGGATGGTGGCTACACCTTC
TRBJ2-1 . TRBV12-3/TRBV12-4 . CASSPVPGTYGGNEQFF TGTGCCAGCAGTCCCGTCCCCGGGACTTACGGGGGCAATGAGCAGTTCTTC
TRBJ2-1 once TRBV7-2 TRBD2 CASSLAGTSAYNEQFF TGTGCCAGCAGCTTAGCCGGGACTAGCGCCTACAATGAGCAGTTCTTC
TRBJ1-1 . TRBV3-1 . CASSQVPGAVTEAFF TGTGCCAGCAGCCAAGTCCCGGGGGCCGTCACTGAAGCTTTCTTT
TRBJ2-6 . TRBV5-1 . CASTSEQLSGANVLTF TGCGCCAGCACCTCGGAACAGCTCTCTGGGGCCAACGTCCTGACTTTC
TRBJ2-1 . TRBV12-2 . CASRPRQGAVNNEQFF TGTGCAAGTCGCCCACGGCAGGGGGCCGTCAACAATGAGCAGTTCTTC
TRBJ1-2 . TRBV20-1 . CSARPTNYGYTF TGCAGTGCTAGACCGACTAACTATGGCTACACCTTC
TRBJ2-5 . TRBV7-8 TRBD2 CASSPRTSGFDRETQYF TGTGCCAGCAGCCCCCGGACTAGCGGGTTTGACAGGGAGACCCAGTACTTC
TRBJ2-5 . TRBV4-3 TRBD2 CASSQDLGKRGAPRDQYF TGCGCCAGCAGCCAAGATTTGGGGAAGCGGGGGGCCCCTAGAGACCAGTACTTC
TRBJ2-5 . TRBV12-3/TRBV12-4 . CASSVERVVETQYF TGTGCCAGCAGTGTCGAACGGGTTGTGGAGACCCAGTACTTC
TRBJ1-2 . TRBV6-5 . CASSYSGDRRYGYTF TGTGCCAGCAGTTATTCGGGAGACAGACGCTATGGCTACACCTTC
TRBJ2-1 . TRBV18 TRBD2 CASSPQLAGGTYNEQFF TGTGCCAGCTCACCGCAACTGGCGGGGGGGACCTACAATGAGCAGTTCTTC
TRBJ2-3 . TRBV11-2 TRBD1 CASNPGQGSTDTQYF TGTGCCAGCAACCCGGGACAGGGCAGCACAGATACGCAGTATTTT
TRBJ1-4 . TRBV28 . CASRPVGASSEKLFF TGTGCCAGCAGACCGGTGGGGGCGTCTAGCGAAAAACTGTTTTTT
TRBJ1-3 . TRBV15 . CATSRGQPLGINTIYF TGTGCCACCAGCAGAGGACAGCCGCTTGGTATCAACACCATATATTTT
TRBJ1-1 . TRBV5-1 . CASSSTGTEAFF TGCGCCAGCAGCTCGACAGGCACTGAAGCTTTCTTT